This T cell receptor (beta chain) was sequenced for a study of T cell changes during pregnancy in multiple sclerosis. The germline CDR1 and CDR2 sequences are GTSNPN and SVGIG (reference sequence). The junction had 0 bases not matched to a gene; V was cut back by 2 bases and J by 6 bases. CDR3 size: 12 residues. Produced via immunoSEQ multiplex PCR; TCRdb's table is partial and in-frame only. The repertoire holds about 110,000 clones, with roughly 92% as singletons. This chain uses TRBV30 with TRBJ2-1; 8 bases fit TRBD1. Sequencing was performed on peripheral blood, taken in the third trimester of pregnancy. The sequence was collected from a female donor in good health, enrolled as a control in a pregnancy study. The CDR3 region is CAWSTGGNEQFF. The CDR3 DNA follows: TGTGCCTGGAGTACAGGGGGCAATGAGCAGTTCTTC.